The 18 T cell receptor beta chains reported below all come from one sample, sequenced in a study of shared clonotypes between healthy human individuals. TCRdb's copy holds only in-frame clones and misses some; the assay was immunoSEQ multiplex PCR. The table lists 500,000 to 700,000 clones, 95% of them singletons. CD45RO-negative cells were positively selected for CCR7, leaving out terminally differentiated effector memory CD45RA+ cells. The source material was naive CD8+ T cells sorted from blood. Source of these receptors: a woman aged 25 to 39 in good health.

To note about this clone: Different DNA sequences within this sample yield the same CDR3. V gene TRBV7-6 combines with J gene TRBJ2-1; D is ambiguous. The ends were cut back, 3 bases at V and 4 bases at J, with 7 bases in the middle. CDR1 is SGHVS and CDR2 is FNYEAQ in the germline V gene. The CDR3 has 13 amino acids. CDR3 nucleotides: TGTGCCAGCAGCTTTGGCGGTTACAATGAGCAGTTCTTC. Translating it yields CASSFGGYNEQFF.

The chain uses TRBV28 and TRBJ2-7; 12 nucleotides align to TRBD2. Trimming took 10 bases from V and 5 from J; bases not matched to a gene: 27. CDR3 length: 20 amino acids. In germline, CDR1 is MDHEN, CDR2 SYDVKM. DNA for the CDR3: TGTGCCACCCAATCACTATTACGGCTAGCGGGAGGGCGGGGTTTGGACGAGCAGTACTTC. Amino acids: CATQSLLRLAGGRGLDEQYF. The entire variable domain, with the rest obtained from reference TRBV28 and TRBJ2-7, is as follows: DVKVTQSSRYLVKRTGEKVFLECVQDMDHENMFWYRQDPGLGLRLIYFSYDVKMKEKGDIPEGYSVSREKKERFSLILESASTNQTSMYLCATQSLLRLAGGRGLDEQYFGPGTRLTVT.

The chain joins TRBV28 to TRBJ2-7, with TRBD2 identical over 12 bases. CDR3 size: 21 residues. The V gene end was trimmed by 5 bases and the J gene end by 0 bases; junction bases not matched to a gene: 20. Germline CDR1 and CDR2: MDHEN and SYDVKM. The CDR3 bases are TGTGCCAGCAGTCCGCCGAGGACTAGCGGGACCAACTACCTTATCTCCTACGAGCAGTACTTC. It translates to CASSPPRTSGTNYLISYEQYF.

A few counts support this clone. The chain carries TRBV4-1 and TRBJ2-1; 9 positions agree with TRBD2. Germline CDR1 and CDR2: MGHRA and YSYEKL. The CDR3 length is 16 residues. V lost 4 bases, J lost 7 bases, and 11 bases stayed unmatched. The CDR3 DNA follows: TGCGCCAGCAGCCCCGTCCCCCTAGCGGGGTTTAATGAGCAGTTCTTC. It translates to CASSPVPLAGFNEQFF.

The chain carries TRBV30 and TRBJ2-2, with D unresolved. CDR1 and CDR2 from the germline V gene are GTSNPN and SVGIG (reference sequence). This CDR3 region has 14 residues. The V gene lost 0 bases and the J gene lost 0 bases, with 5 bases spanning the gap. The CDR3 sequence is CAWSVGPNTGELFF. For the CDR3, the DNA is TGTGCCTGGAGTGTAGGGCCGAACACCGGGGAGCTGTTTTTT.

The rearrangement joins TRBV7-8 to TRBJ1-2; TRBD1 matches 8 bases. Germline loops: CDR1 SGHVS, CDR2 FQNEAQ. Trimming cost V 6 bases and J 8 bases; bases outside gene matches: 5. The CDR3 runs 12 residues. The CDR3 nucleotides read TGTGCCAGCAGTTCAGGGGGCGAGGGCTACACCTTC. Translated: CASSSGGEGYTF.

The rearrangement uses TRBV5-4 and TRBJ1-3; 7 bases are a match to TRBD1. The length of the CDR3 is 14 residues. In germline, CDR1 is SGHNT, CDR2 YYREEE (reference sequence). V gave up 0 bases and J gave up 3 bases; unmatched junction bases: 0. DNA for the CDR3: TGTGCCAGCAGCTTGGACAGGGGTGGAAACACCATATATTTT. It encodes CASSLDRGGNTIYF.

The table lists this clone with a count of one. The V and J genes are TRBV27 and TRBJ2-7; 8 bases are shared with TRBD2. The CDR3 extends over 15 amino acids. With V trimmed by 3 bases and J by 2 bases, 6 bases remained unmatched. Germline assignment: CDR1 MNHEY and CDR2 SMNVEV (reference sequence). The DNA for the CDR3 is TGTGCCAGCAGTTTTAGCGGGACACCTACCTACGAGCAGTACTTC. Translating gives CASSFSGTPTYEQYF.

The chain is built from TRBV7-9 and TRBJ2-1; weak D call: TRBD2 (5 bases). The CDR3 extends over 12 amino acids. The germline CDR1 and CDR2 sequences are SEHNR and FQNEAQ (reference sequence). V lost 6 bases and J 10 bases, leaving 13 bases between the germline ends. The CDR3 region has the DNA TGTGCCAGCAGTCAAACTAGTCAGGAGCAGTTCTTC. Residues: CASSQTSQEQFF.

V gene TRBV11-2 combines with J gene TRBJ2-1; D tentatively fits TRBD1 or TRBD2 (5 bases each). The CDR3 spans 16 residues. The germline V gene has CDR1 SGHAT and CDR2 FQNNGV. Trimming took 2 bases from V and 2 from J, leaving 13 bases between them. The CDR3 DNA follows: TGTGCCAGCAGCTTAATTCCGGGGACCCCCTACAATGAGCAGTTCTTC. Amino acid sequence: CASSLIPGTPYNEQFF.

V gene TRBV6-6 combines with J gene TRBJ1-3, with D perhaps matching TRBD1 (5 bases). The CDR3 length is 16 residues. Germline V lookup: CDR1 MNHNY, CDR2 SVGAGI (reference sequence). V lost 5 bases, J lost 0 bases, and 14 bases lay in between. The CDR3 DNA follows: TGTGCCAGCAGTATGGGGTCCGGGACCTCTGGAAACACCATATATTTT. The encoded protein is CASSMGSGTSGNTIYF.

The chain is built from TRBV13 and TRBJ1-2; D not certain. V lost 5 bases, J lost 8 bases, and 18 bases lay in between. From germline, CDR1 is PRHDT and CDR2 FYEKMQ (reference sequence). The CDR3 sequence is 14 residues long. CDR3 sequence reads: CASSRSREQGGYTF. DNA of the CDR3: TGTGCCAGCAGCCGGTCCCGGGAGCAAGGCGGCTACACCTTC.

The chain is built from TRBV27 and TRBJ2-2, with D tentatively TRBD1 (6 bases). Germline V CDR1 and CDR2: MNHEY, SMNVEV (reference sequence). This CDR3 is built from 14 residues. Trimming took off 4 bases at V and 6 bases at J, with 12 bases between the two ends. The CDR3 coding sequence is TGTGCCAGCAGTTCCCTAGACAGGCCCGGGGAGCTGTTTTTT. Protein product: CASSSLDRPGELFF.

The V and J genes are TRBV9 and TRBJ2-7; D unclear. Germline CDR1 is SGDLS and CDR2 is YYNGEE. The CDR3 sequence is 16 residues long. Trimming cost V 4 bases and J 2 bases, with 19 bases left between them. The CDR3 bases are TGTGCCAGCAGCACCTCCCCTGGTGGGTCGACCTACGAGCAGTACTTC. Translating gives CASSTSPGGSTYEQYF.

This clone is a singleton in its sample. The gene calls are TRBV28 and TRBJ2-3, with D possibly matching TRBD2 (5 bases). Trimming removed 2 bases at V and 3 bases at J, with 9 bases between. Per the germline V gene, CDR1 is MDHEN and CDR2 is SYDVKM. The CDR3 is 14 residues long. The CDR3 DNA sequence: TGTGCCAGCAGTTTACTGGGAGAGACAGATACGCAGTATTTT. It translates to CASSLLGETDTQYF.

The chain is built from TRBV6-1 and TRBJ1-4; D is undetermined. Germline CDR1 MNHNS, CDR2 SASEGT. V shed 3 bases and J shed 3 bases, with 14 bases lying between them. The CDR3 extends over 16 amino acids. This chain's CDR3 is CASSEEGGMANEKLFF. The CDR3 nucleotides read TGTGCCAGCAGTGAGGAGGGAGGGATGGCTAATGAAAAACTGTTTTTT.

The CDR3 spells CASSFTGGRVNTEAFF. CDR3 coding DNA: TGTGCCAGCAGCTTTACAGGGGGTAGGGTGAACACTGAAGCTTTCTTT. V usage is TRBV7-6 and J usage is TRBJ1-1; 8 nucleotides line up with TRBD1. The CDR3 is 16 residues long. Germline trimming cut 3 bases from V and 0 bases from J; bases unmatched to any gene: 6. The germline CDR1 and CDR2 sequences are SGHVS and FNYEAQ.

The CDR3 loop is CASSLEGSYYGYTF. CDR3 bases: TGTGCCAGCAGCTTGGAGGGAAGTTATTATGGCTACACCTTC. The chain combines TRBV5-6 with TRBJ1-2; D unresolved. The V and J ends lost 0 bases and 5 bases respectively, with 11 bases between them. The CDR3 length is 14 residues. The germline V gene encodes CDR1 SGHDT and CDR2 YYEEEE.